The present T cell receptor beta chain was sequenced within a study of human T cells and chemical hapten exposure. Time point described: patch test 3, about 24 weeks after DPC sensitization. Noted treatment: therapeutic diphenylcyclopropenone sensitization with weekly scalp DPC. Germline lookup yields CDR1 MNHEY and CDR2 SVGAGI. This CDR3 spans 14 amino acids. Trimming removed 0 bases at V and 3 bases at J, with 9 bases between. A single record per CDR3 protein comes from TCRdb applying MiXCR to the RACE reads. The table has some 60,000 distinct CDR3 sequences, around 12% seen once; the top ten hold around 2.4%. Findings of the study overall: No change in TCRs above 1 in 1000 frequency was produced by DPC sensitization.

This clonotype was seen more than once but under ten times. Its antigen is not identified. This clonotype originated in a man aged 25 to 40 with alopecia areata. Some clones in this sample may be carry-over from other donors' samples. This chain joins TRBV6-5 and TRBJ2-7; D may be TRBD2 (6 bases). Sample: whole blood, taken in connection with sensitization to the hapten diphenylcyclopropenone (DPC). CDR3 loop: CASSYSQGGYEQYF. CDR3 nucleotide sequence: TGTGCCAGCAGTTACTCCCAGGGAGGCTACGAGCAGTACTTC.